What follows are 26 T cell receptor beta chains derived from one specimen sequenced in a study of T cells expressing NK-cell markers. TCRdb reanalyzed the 5' RACE reads, giving one entry per CDR3 protein sequence and no DNA. In total, the table holds about 400,000 distinct CDR3 sequences. The sample was blood T cells: a sorted CD56 or NKG2C T cell subset, CD4+ or CD8+ T cells, or bulk PBMC T cells (not recorded which). Receptors originate from a woman between 50 and 59 years old in good health.

V gene TRBV6-4 combines with J gene TRBJ1-2. This CDR3 is 14 amino acids long. Germline CDR1 reads MRHNA; CDR2 reads SNTAGT. The CDR3 loop is CASSDRWGSYGYTF.

The chain has TRBV3-1 and TRBJ2-2; the TRBD1 assignment by TCRdb is unverifiable without DNA. CDR3 length: 17 amino acids. The germline CDR1 and CDR2 sequences are LGHDT and YNNKEL (reference sequence). The chain's CDR3 is CASSPILTGPNTGELFF.

The V and J genes are TRBV11-3 and TRBJ1-2. Germline V gene sequence: CDR1 SGHNT, CDR2 YENEEA. This CDR3 is built from 12 residues. This CDR3 is CASSLVNYGYTF.

This rearrangement joins TRBV5-1 to TRBJ1-2; the D call from TCRdb, TRBD1, cannot be confirmed without DNA. Germline CDR1 is SGHRS and CDR2 is YFSETQ. This CDR3 has 18 amino acids. The CDR3 loop reads CASSFSRDRASVSYGYTF.

The rearrangement links TRBV10-3 to TRBJ1-1; the D gene TCRdb calls, TRBD1, cannot be checked with no DNA. The CDR3 extends over 14 amino acids. Per germline, CDR1 ENHRY and CDR2 SYGVKD. This CDR3 is CAISEPGQEAEAFF.

CDR3 protein: CASSYHDRTSGNEQFF. The chain links TRBV6-6 to TRBJ2-1; lacking DNA, the TRBD1 call made by TCRdb goes unchecked. The CDR3 has 16 amino acids. Germline V gene lookup returns CDR1 MNHNY and CDR2 SVGAGI (reference sequence).

The chain recombines TRBV5-1 with TRBJ2-3; TCRdb reports TRBD2, a call that lacks DNA to check it against. The germline V gene has CDR1 SGHRS and CDR2 YFSETQ. This CDR3 is 17 amino acids long. The CDR3 spells CASSSRGLAGSTDTQYF.

The chain links TRBV7-9 to TRBJ2-3; TCRdb gives TRBD1 as the D gene, but with no DNA this cannot be confirmed. The CDR3 totals 15 residues. The germline V gene has CDR1 SEHNR and CDR2 FQNEAQ (reference sequence). CDR3: CASTRSGGLADTQYF.

The V call is TRBV24-1, the J call TRBJ2-7; checking the TCRdb D call of TRBD1 is not possible without DNA. The CDR3 totals 18 residues. The V gene's germline CDR1 is KGHDR and CDR2 SFDVKD. CDR3 region: CATSGPRDRALGYYEQYF.

This chain uses TRBV7-9 with TRBJ2-1; the TCRdb D gene call, TRBD2, has no DNA to confirm it. Germline lookup yields CDR1 SEHNR and CDR2 FQNEAQ (reference sequence). The CDR3 totals 15 residues. The CDR3 loop is CASSLWAGGGNEQFF. Combining the CDR3 with reference TRBV7-9 and TRBJ2-1 gives the whole variable domain DTGVSQNPRHKITKRGQNVTFRCDPISEHNRLYWYRQTLGQGPEFLTYFQNEAQLEKSRLLSDRFSAERPKGSFSTLEIQRTEQGDSAMYLCASSLWAGGGNEQFFGPGTRLTVL.

The chain joins TRBV20-1 to TRBJ2-3; TCRdb indicates TRBD2, and absent DNA this call remains unverified. The CDR3 contains 15 residues. In germline, CDR1 is DFQATT, CDR2 SNEGSKA (reference sequence). The CDR3 spells CSASASGRSTDTQYF.

The chain couples TRBV29-1 to TRBJ2-6; the D gene TCRdb calls, TRBD1, cannot be checked with no DNA. The CDR3 length is 14 residues. From germline, CDR1 is SQVTM and CDR2 ANQGSEA. This chain's CDR3 is CSVRGGAGANVLTF.

The CDR3 loop reads CASSIPTSWNEQFF. The chain links TRBV7-9 to TRBJ2-1; the D call of TRBD2 rests on TCRdb alone, since no DNA is present to check it. The CDR3 is 14 residues long. CDR1 is SEHNR and CDR2 is FQNEAQ in the germline V gene (reference sequence).

V is TRBV6-2 or TRBV6-3 and J is TRBJ2-2; lacking DNA, the TRBD2 call made by TCRdb goes unchecked. Germline V gives CDR1 MNHEY, CDR2 SVGEGT. The CDR3 contains 16 residues. The CDR3 loop reads CASSYLAGGPTGELFF.

The rearrangement uses TRBV5-1 and TRBJ2-6; the TRBD1 assignment by TCRdb is unverifiable without DNA. The CDR3 totals 16 residues. The V gene's germline CDR1 is SGHRS and CDR2 YFSETQ. Here the CDR3 reads CASSFGAESGANVLTF.

The rearrangement uses TRBV20-1 and TRBJ1-5. The CDR3 has 16 amino acids. Germline CDR1 is DFQATT and CDR2 is SNEGSKA (reference sequence). This CDR3 is CSARDPRDVTNQPQHF.

The rearrangement uses TRBV11-2 and TRBJ2-7; checking the TCRdb D call of TRBD2 is not possible without DNA. CDR3 length: 16 residues. The germline gives CDR1 SGHAT, CDR2 FQNNGV. The CDR3 reads CASSLVPSSGSYEQYF.

The chain is built from TRBV6-5 and TRBJ1-1. CDR3 length equals 13 residues. From germline, CDR1 is MNHEY and CDR2 SVGAGI. The CDR3 loop reads CASSYSVQYNPFF.

The chain recombines TRBV5-1 with TRBJ2-1; the TCRdb call, TRBD1, lacks DNA for checking. The CDR3 contains 14 residues. Germline V gene lookup returns CDR1 SGHRS and CDR2 YFSETQ. This CDR3 is CASSPGTNHNEQFF.

The gene calls are TRBV6-2 or TRBV6-3 and TRBJ2-5; TCRdb's assignment of TRBD1 cannot be checked, as there is no DNA. The CDR3 runs 16 residues. Looked up from germline, CDR1 is MNHEY and CDR2 is SVGEGT. The chain's CDR3 is CASSPQGQGAGETQYF.

This chain joins TRBV12-3 or TRBV12-4 and TRBJ2-1; TCRdb's D call of TRBD2 is untestable without DNA. The CDR3 contains 16 residues. The CDR3 protein is CASRSRGGRGYNEQFF.

V usage is TRBV9 and J usage is TRBJ2-1. The germline CDR1 and CDR2 sequences are SGDLS and YYNGEE. This CDR3 is built from 14 residues. This CDR3 is CASSDTSGYNEQFF.

The rearrangement uses TRBV7-3 and TRBJ1-5. CDR1 is SGHTA and CDR2 is FQGTGA in the germline V gene. The CDR3 is made up of 13 amino acids. The CDR3: CASSSSGNQPQHF.

The rearrangement joins TRBV12-3 or TRBV12-4 to TRBJ1-1; TCRdb calls TRBD1, which cannot be checked without DNA. The CDR3 length is 17 residues. The CDR3 sequence: CASSLSMRGGWDTEAFF.

The chain uses TRBV19 and TRBJ2-2; no DNA is available, so the TRBD2 call from TCRdb remains unchecked. The CDR3 covers 16 residues. Germline V gives CDR1 LNHDA, CDR2 SQIVND (reference sequence). CDR3 amino acids: CASSKASGRYTGELFF.

The rearrangement joins TRBV29-1 to TRBJ1-1. There are 13 residues in the CDR3. CDR1 is SQVTM, CDR2 ANQGSEA, per germline. The CDR3: CSVRKGVNTEAFF.